This TCR beta chain emerged from a study of T cell changes during pregnancy in multiple sclerosis. The method was immunoSEQ multiplex PCR; TCRdb's version includes in-frame clones alone and lacks a portion of them. The sample records about 68,000 clones, roughly 89% being singletons. This clonotype originated in a female donor with multiple sclerosis, enrolled in a pregnancy study. Source: peripheral blood, taken in the second trimester of pregnancy.

CDR3 in DNA: TGTGCCAGTAGTATCGATCGGGGGTCTGGAAACACCATATATTTT. It specifies CASSIDRGSGNTIYF. The chain has TRBV19 and TRBJ1-3; D possibly corresponds to TRBD1 (5 bases). The CDR3 runs to 15 residues. Germline CDR1 LNHDA, CDR2 SQIVND (reference sequence). V shed 3 bases and J shed 1 base, with 10 bases lying between them.